Sequencing of this TCR beta chain was carried out in a study of blood T cell repertoires in COVID-19. Authors' data handling: For nucleated cells, counts were estimated from reference gene primer amplification. The data were produced by immunoSEQ multiplex PCR, yet TCRdb's version contains in-frame clones alone and is incomplete. Clonal size and the V and J genes are those of that table, whereas D and trimming came from the DNA. The repertoire holds roughly 450,000 clones, with roughly 88% as singletons. Participants' reported clinical history set cohort assignment. The table lists this clone with a few counts. CDR3 length: 17 residues. V lost 2 bases and J 0 bases, leaving 16 bases between the germline ends. In germline, CDR1 is KGHSH, CDR2 LQKENI.

The chain is built from TRBV18 and TRBJ1-1, with a tentative D call TRBD1 (6 bases). This TCR was sampled from a man aged 18 to 29 who had recovered from COVID-19. The sequencing sample was made of PBMCs or T cells enriched from blood (not recorded which). CDR3 nucleotide sequence: TGTGCCAGCTCACCAAAAGACAGAGGGGGAGTGAACACTGAAGCTTTCTTT. This translates into CASSPKDRGGVNTEAFF.